The present TCR beta chain was sequenced within a study of blood T cells in healthy people across ages. Through a sample-barcoded 5' primer and a J-beta primer mix, a second PCR was run for roughly 7 to 11 cycles. TCRdb fed the 5' RACE reads into MiXCR, producing one record per CDR3 protein. Among 1.2 million to 1.5 million distinct CDR3 sequences listed, 35% to 45% were seen once. Extracted total RNA amounted to at least 6 micrograms for each sample. The sample holds a few counts of this clonotype. The sequencing sample was made of blood. This TCR was recovered from a woman younger than 35 in good health.

The CDR3 DNA reads as TGTGCCAGCAGTGATATTCCCCGAGGAGGCACAGATACGCAGTATTTT. Its translation: CASSDIPRGGTDTQYF. This sequence joins TRBV25-1 and TRBJ2-3; D call uncertain. The ends were cut back, 3 bases at V and 1 base at J, with 14 bases in the middle. This CDR3 is 16 amino acids long. The germline gives CDR1 MGHDK, CDR2 SYGVNS.